These T cell receptor beta chains were read from a single sample in a study of tumor and adjacent non-tumor tissue in lung cancer. TCRdb passed the multiplex PCR reads through MiXCR, listing each CDR3 protein once. The sample contains about 81,000 distinct CDR3 sequences, approximately 77% of which appear only once. The specimen was lung tumor tissue. Receptors originate from a woman between 40 and 55 years old with non-small cell lung cancer. Both conserved end residues are part of each CDR3. A D gene is named only where the DNA matches it firmly. Clone size appears in some rows only: once, few, many, or a class for an expanded clone.

D gene	V gene	J gene	clone size	CDR3 protein	CDR3 DNA
TRBD2	TRBV11-2	TRBJ2-1	.	CANSLGPLAGRNELFF	TGTGCCAACAGCTTAGGGCCATTAGCGGGGCGCAATGAGCTGTTCTTC
.	TRBV11-2	TRBJ2-4	.	CASSQTGIEDIQYF	TGTGCCAGCAGCCAAACCGGGATAGAAGACATTCAGTACTTC
TRBD2	TRBV11-3	TRBJ2-1	once	CASSVPGLAANNVPFF	TGTGCCAGCAGCGTTCCGGGACTAGCGGCCAACAATGTGCCGTTCTTC
TRBD2	TRBV11-2	TRBJ2-2	.	CASSFSMGLAGRAGELFF	TGTGCCAGCAGCTTCTCAATGGGGCTAGCGGGGCGAGCCGGGGAGCTGTTTTTT
TRBD1	TRBV6-7	TRBJ1-1	many	CASSPLRDRSMNTEAFF	TGTGCCAGCAGTCCTCTTAGGGACAGAAGTATGAACACTGAAGCTTTCTTT
.	TRBV11-1	TRBJ2-1	large	CASSLWVVDYNEQFF	TGTGCCAGCAGCTTATGGGTGGTAGATTACAATGAGCAGTTCTTC
.	TRBV20-1	TRBJ1-6	.	CGAEQTKRIDSPLHF	TGCGGTGCTGAGCAAACCAAAAGAATAGACTCACCCCTCCACTTT
TRBD1	TRBV29-1	TRBJ1-5	many	CSVLEQGNQPQHF	TGCAGCGTTTTAGAACAGGGGAATCAGCCCCAGCATTTT
TRBD1	TRBV11-2	TRBJ2-7	.	CASSLDGTGLYF	TGTGCCAGCAGCTTAGATGGGACAGGACTGTACTTC
TRBD1	TRBV6-5	TRBJ1-1	.	CGSTRGWTGGTEAFF	TGTGGCAGCACCCGGGGTTGGACAGGGGGAACTGAAGCTTTCTTT
TRBD2	TRBV10-1	TRBJ2-1	.	CASSGGGSYKEQFF	TGCGCCAGCAGTGGGGGGGGTTCCTACAAAGAACAGTTCTTC
TRBD2	TRBV4-2	TRBJ2-7	.	CVSNQDQGGGYEQYF	TGTGTCAGCAACCAAGATCAGGGCGGGGGTTACGAGCAGTACTTC
.	TRBV28	TRBJ1-6	.	CASSSTEFKPPLHF	TGTGCCAGCAGTTCGACAGAATTCAAACCACCCCTCCACTTT
.	TRBV6-5	TRBJ1-2	.	CASRLAQRAGGYTF	TGTGCCAGCAGACTAGCACAGAGGGCTGGCGGCTACACCTTC
.	TRBV6-6	TRBJ1-1	.	CASIFKLNSEAFF	TGTGCCAGCATTTTCAAATTGAACAGCGAAGCTTTCTTT
TRBD1	TRBV6-5	TRBJ1-2	.	CASSYQGEDGYTF	TGTGCCAGCAGTTACCAGGGGGAGGATGGCTATACCTTC
.	TRBV20-1	TRBJ2-7	.	CSVSPVAGREQYF	TGCAGCGTCTCCCCCGTAGCCGGGCGTGAGCAGTACTTC
TRBD2	TRBV12-3/TRBV12-4	TRBJ2-3	.	CANSPASGESTDTQYF	TGTGCCAACAGTCCAGCTAGCGGTGAGAGCACAGATACGCAGTATTTT
.	TRBV5-6	TRBJ2-4	.	CAISLLQNIQYF	TGTGCCATTAGCTTGCTCCAAAACATTCAGTACTTC
.	TRBV5-4	TRBJ2-7	.	CVSSLPIQGHLSYEQYF	TGTGTCAGCAGCTTACCGATACAGGGACACCTAAGCTACGAGCAGTACTTC
TRBD2	TRBV28	TRBJ2-1	.	CANRTSGRHNEQSF	TGTGCCAACCGTACTAGCGGGAGACACAATGAGCAGTCCTTC
TRBD1	TRBV11-2	TRBJ2-3	.	CASILDGQGNSDTQYF	TGTGCCAGCATCTTAGATGGACAGGGCAACTCAGATACGCAGTATTTT
.	TRBV6-5	TRBJ2-3	many	CASSYRSARGTDTQYF	TGTGCCAGCAGTTACCGAAGCGCTCGGGGCACAGATACGCAGTATTTT
.	TRBV6-5	TRBJ1-6	medium-sized	CASSYKAGASTNSYNSPLHF	TGTGCCAGCAGTTACAAGGCGGGGGCTTCTACTAACTCCTATAATTCACCCCTCCACTTT
TRBD1	TRBV11-2	TRBJ1-1	.	CASSPDRGGSEAFF	TGTGCCAGCAGCCCCGACAGGGGGGGCTCTGAAGCCTTCTTT
TRBD2	TRBV7-2	TRBJ2-3	.	CGSSPGLASDTQYF	TGTGGCAGCAGCCCGGGACTAGCCTCGGATACGCAGTATTTT
TRBD1	TRBV20-1	TRBJ2-3	.	CSTTYYAGTGSTDTQYF	TGCAGTACGACCTATTATGCCGGGACAGGGTCCACAGATACGCAGTATTTT
.	TRBV7-2	TRBJ2-2	.	CASSIRFGGHGTGELFF	TGTGCCAGCAGCATCCGTTTTGGGGGGCACGGCACCGGGGAGCTGTTTTTT
.	TRBV29-1	TRBJ2-5	.	CSVNLRGQENQCF	TGCAGCGTTAATTTAAGGGGCCAAGAGAACCAGTGCTTC
.	TRBV6-2/TRBV6-3	TRBJ1-1	medium-sized	CASSYHRGAGQDNTEAFF	TGTGCCAGCAGTTACCACAGAGGGGCCGGGCAGGATAACACTGAAGCTTTCTTT
.	TRBV6-5	TRBJ2-3	.	CASGLSARRPQDTQYF	TGTGCCAGCGGTCTATCAGCCCGCAGACCCCAGGATACGCAATATTTT
.	TRBV11-2	TRBJ1-1	.	CARSLTLDTEAFF	TGTGCCAGGAGTCTAACACTGGACACTGAAGCTTTCTTT
.	TRBV7-9	TRBJ2-1	.	CASSSQGGGGNEQFF	TGTGCCAGCTCCTCGCAAGGAGGGGGCGGGAATGAGCAGTTCTTC
.	TRBV11-3	TRBJ2-4	medium-sized	CASSLGIKNIQYF	TGTGCCAGCAGCCTAGGGATAAAAAACATTCAGTACTTC
TRBD1	TRBV12-3/TRBV12-4	TRBJ1-2	.	CTSDPGQGLYGYTF	TGTACCAGCGACCCGGGACAGGGATTGTATGGCTACACCTTC
TRBD1	TRBV12-3/TRBV12-4	TRBJ2-1	.	CASSLKGGPYNEHFF	TGTGCCAGCAGCTTAAAAGGGGGCCCATACAATGAGCACTTCTTC
.	TRBV11-2	TRBJ1-6	.	CTSSTTLGTNRSSLLHF	TGTACCAGCAGCACAACATTAGGGACAAACCGGAGTTCACTCCTCCACTTT
.	TRBV15	TRBJ2-7	.	CATSRAGTDYEQYF	TGTGCCACCAGCAGAGCCGGGACCGACTACGAGCAGTACTTC
.	TRBV12-3/TRBV12-4	TRBJ2-2	.	CASTPDIGSTGELFF	TGTGCCAGCACTCCGGACATTGGGAGCACCGGGGAGCTGTTTTTT
TRBD2	TRBV20-1	TRBJ2-2	once	CNASPGTSWNQDTGELFF	TGCAATGCTAGCCCCGGGACTAGTTGGAATCAGGACACCGGGGAGCTGTTTTTT
TRBD1	TRBV10-2	TRBJ2-7	.	CANRTGQGGTCEQYF	TGCGCCAACAGGACCGGACAGGGGGGGACCTGCGAGCAGTACTTC
.	TRBV10-2	TRBJ1-4	.	CASSGDGNGTSEKLFF	TGCGCCAGCAGTGGGGACGGCAATGGAACTAGTGAAAAACTGTTTTTT